This T cell receptor (beta chain) was obtained from a study of early T cells in non-severe SARS-CoV-2 infection. Study-wide background: Bulk RNA from unsorted whole blood was sequenced; chains were unpaired.

The library protocol tagged individual cDNA molecules with unique molecular identifiers. TCRdb passed the 5' RACE reads through MiXCR, listing each CDR3 protein once. Of about 110,000 distinct CDR3 sequences listed, roughly 12% are singletons. CDR3 size: 11 residues. Trimming left V 3 bases short and J 8 bases short, with 4 bases between. CDR1 is KGHSH and CDR2 is LQKENI in the germline V gene. This clonotype has a count of ten or more. Sequencing was performed on whole blood, taken at baseline. The receptor comes from an adult who was a healthcare worker with PCR-confirmed SARS-CoV-2 infection or an uninfected control (not recorded which). The chain links TRBV18 to TRBJ1-4; D ambiguous. CDR3 nucleotide sequence: TGTGCCAGCTCACCTGGAGAAAAACTGTTTTTT. As protein: CASSPGEKLFF.